Listed here is a single T cell receptor (beta chain). Its antigen is unknown. The table came from immunoSEQ multiplex PCR; TCRdb's copy has only in-frame clones and leaves some out. The sample includes around 15,000 clones, 74% seen only once; the top ten take 25% to 30%. The data are from a study of somatic mutations in cytotoxic T cells in rheumatoid arthritis. At the level of the study: Collection of patient blood (about 28 ml EDTA) took place right after diagnosis, before any treatment. T-cell populations stained with V beta antibodies were in some cases flow-sorted at nearly 100% purity, including V beta1+ cells that were sequenced for TCRB.

The study, taken as a whole, reports: The study found CD8+ clonality increased with age in rheumatoid arthritis patients, not healthy controls.

Germline assignment: CDR1 KGHSH and CDR2 LQKENI. Trimming cost V 4 bases and J 7 bases, with 11 bases left between them. The CDR3 is 14 amino acids. Isolation of the CD4+ and CD8+ populations was accomplished via positive magnetic bead selection, with purity assessed by flow cytometry. The V call is TRBV18, the J call TRBJ1-6; the D gene is possibly TRBD1 (6 bases). The receptor comes from an adult with rheumatoid arthritis. The sample consisted of CD8+ T cells sorted from blood. The CDR3 DNA sequence: TGTGCCAGCTCACAGGACAGAAAAAATTCACCCCTCCACTTT. Translated, it gives CASSQDRKNSPLHF. Full variable domain (outside the CDR3, taken from reference TRBV18 and TRBJ1-6): NAGVMQNPRHLVRRRGQEARLRCSPMKGHSHVYWYRQLPEEGLKFMVYLQKENIIDESGMPKERFSAEFPKEGPSILRIQQVVRGDSAAYFCASSQDRKNSPLHFGNGTRLTVT.